This T cell receptor (beta chain) comes out of a study of blood T cell repertoires in COVID-19 (dated by TCRdb to 2019 to 2021). About the full investigation: Samples covering the acute and convalescent phases of COVID-19 were provided by collaborators in the United States, Italy and Spain. The samples were drawn from the first 160 participants of the ongoing ImmuneRACE study and from 1,254 subjects provided by 6 global collaborators. The repertoires were released in a freely available public database meant as a resource for research on the immune response to SARS-CoV-2. Deeply sampled blood TCRbeta repertoires from subjects exposed to, actively infected with, or recovered from COVID-19 were included in the dataset. Sample metadata almost always included a de-identified subject ID, COVID-19 status, age in years and sex. Where available, HLA class I and class II types were taken from metadata supplied by the sample provider and were not determined by assay-based typing. The prospective study material was composed of cDNA or gDNA derived from T cells, B-cell-depleted T cells, or PBMCs. The paper as a whole reports these results and caveats: The quantity of clinical and demographic metadata differed by source and by participant and was supplied without curation.

The collaborating institutions used their own protocols to collect whole blood in K2EDTA tubes. For TCRbeta analysis, collaborators shipped samples as frozen whole blood, isolated PBMCs, or DNA extracted from either of those sample types. CDR1 MNHEY and CDR2 SMNVEV are derived from the germline V gene (reference sequence). After removal of 4 bases from V and 8 bases from J, the junction retains 6 bases not matched to a gene. The CDR3 numbers 15 residues from cysteine through phenylalanine. Solely the CDR3 DNA is kept, with 45 bases framed from the first base. TCRbeta CDR3 regions were amplified from genomic DNA by means of the immunoSEQ Assay, a bias-controlled multiplex PCR. As for the original processing: Nucleated cell counts per sample were estimated from amplification of reference gene primers within the assay. To quantify the absolute abundance of each unique TCRbeta CDR3 rearrangement, sequence reads were collapsed and filtered. For each sample, productive Simpson clonality was calculated as the square root of Simpson's diversity index across productive rearrangements. Held by TCRdb, this immuneACCESS table contains in-frame sequences only and omits some clones. Under half of the omission traces to an unresolved V gene where checked; the cause of the rest is unknown. That table furnishes V, J and clone size, whereas the DNA furnished D and trimming. The sample yields over 75,000 clones; about 84% were counted once. 25% of the sample is taken by the ten largest.

This clone was counted between two and nine times. What this receptor recognizes is not known. No base qualities exist here, and no much larger clone lies one base off it. Recombination linked TRBV27 to TRBJ1-6; 9 central bases correspond to TRBD1. The source of this sequence is a human donor in a cohort sampled during active COVID-19. Sequenced: peripheral blood. The nucleotides read TGTGCCAGCAGTTGGACAGGGGATTTTGATTCACCCCTCCACTTT. Translated, this gives CASSWTGDFDSPLHF.